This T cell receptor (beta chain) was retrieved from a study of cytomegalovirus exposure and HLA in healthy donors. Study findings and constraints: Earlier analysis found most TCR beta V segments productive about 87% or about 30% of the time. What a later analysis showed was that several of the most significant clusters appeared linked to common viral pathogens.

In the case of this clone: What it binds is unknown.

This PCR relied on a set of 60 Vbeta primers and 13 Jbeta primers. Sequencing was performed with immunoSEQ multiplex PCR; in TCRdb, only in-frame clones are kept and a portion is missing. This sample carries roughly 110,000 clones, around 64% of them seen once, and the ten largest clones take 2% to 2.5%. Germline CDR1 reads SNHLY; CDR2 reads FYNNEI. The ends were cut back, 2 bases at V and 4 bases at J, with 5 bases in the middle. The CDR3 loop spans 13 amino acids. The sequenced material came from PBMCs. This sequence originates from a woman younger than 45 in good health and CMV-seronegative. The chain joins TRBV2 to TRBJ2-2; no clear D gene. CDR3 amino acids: CASSESVTGELFF. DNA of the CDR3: TGTGCCAGCAGTGAATCAGTCACCGGGGAGCTGTTTTTT.